This T cell receptor (beta chain) was obtained from a study of blood T cell repertoires in COVID-19. Background on the study: Sources were T cells, B-cell-depleted T cells, or PBMCs; the material itself was cDNA or gDNA.

Sequencing was performed with immunoSEQ multiplex PCR; in TCRdb, only in-frame clones are kept and a portion is missing. The sample records 270,000 or so clones, 84% being singletons. The specimen was peripheral blood. The source is a human donor with COVID-19, enrolled during active disease. The donor label of this sample is uncertain.

CDR3 bases: TGTGCCAGCAGCGTCGGGCTAGCGGGAGTGGGAAATGAGCAGTTCTTC. Protein: CASSVGLAGVGNEQFF. This chain connects TRBV9 to TRBJ2-1, with 10 positions matching TRBD2. This CDR3 has 16 residues. Germline CDR1 SGDLS, CDR2 YYNGEE. The junction had 9 bases not matched to a gene; V was cut back by 2 bases and J by 7 bases.